The sequence of this T cell receptor (beta chain) was determined in a study of blood T cell repertoires in COVID-19. On the study more broadly: T cells, B-cell-depleted T cells, or PBMCs supplied cDNA or gDNA.

Trimming took off 11 bases at V and 10 bases at J, with 21 bases between the two ends. The CDR3 has 13 amino acids. Germline-derived CDR1 and CDR2 are SNHLY and FYNNEI. Source study methods: From reference gene primer amplification, estimates of nucleated cell counts were derived. The table came from immunoSEQ multiplex PCR; TCRdb's copy has only in-frame clones and leaves some out. V and J calls and clone size are copied from that table; D and trimming were computed from the DNA. This table holds around 190,000 clones, 70% to 90% found once. This chain links TRBV2 with TRBJ2-1, with D unclear. The clonotype comes from a man in his fifties or sixties with COVID-19, enrolled during active disease. The sequenced sample consisted of peripheral blood. In DNA form, the CDR3 reads TGTGCCGGATCCGCCGATCAGACACACGAGCAGTTCTTC. As protein: CAGSADQTHEQFF.